The clone carrying this TCR beta chain was seen a handful of times. Its specificity is unknown. The source material, RNA transcripts, was used to amplify TCR beta CDR3 regions. The HTBI primer set served for first-round RT-PCR of the TCR CDR3. TCRdb ran MiXCR on the multiplex PCR reads and lists one entry per CDR3 protein. Here the sample spans about 620,000 distinct CDR3 sequences, about 16% being singletons. Stable disease denoted Graves' hyperthyroidism without ophthalmopathy progression within 18 months. Pregnant or lactating patients were excluded, as were those with uncontrolled infection or other autoimmune disease. This sample is part of a study of T cells in Graves' hyperthyroidism and ophthalmopathy. Study context: At the time of initial diagnosis and before any treatment, peripheral blood was collected. The study's findings and limits: The model foresaw ophthalmopathy a median around seven months prior to onset.

What was sequenced was blood. The source of this sequence is a woman aged 25 to 39 with Graves' hyperthyroidism.

CDR3 residues: CAWSVLGYTQYF. The CDR3 DNA is TGTGCCTGGAGTGTCCTGGGATATACGCAGTATTTT. The chain joins TRBV30 to TRBJ2-3, with D uncertain. V shed 0 bases and J shed 7 bases, with 8 bases lying between them. This CDR3 is 12 amino acids long. Looked up from germline, CDR1 is GTSNPN and CDR2 is SVGIG (reference sequence). Using reference TRBV30 and TRBJ2-3 for the parts outside the CDR3, the full variable domain is SQTIHQWPATLVQPVGSPLSLECTVEGTSNPNLYWYRQAAGRGLQLLFYSVGIGQISSEVPQNLSASRPQDRQFILSSKKLLLSDSGFYLCAWSVLGYTQYFGPGTRLTVL.